This T cell receptor beta chain derives from a study of identical twins. TCRdb re-derived calls from the 5' RACE reads in MiXCR, one entry per CDR3 protein. This sample has 350,000 to 500,000 distinct CDR3 sequences, with 18% found just once. In every case, the donor was a healthy Caucasian. This clonotype was recorded a few times. V was pared by 5 bases and J by 7 bases, with 14 bases of the junction left unmatched. This CDR3 comprises 16 residues. Germline V CDR1 and CDR2: MNHNS, SASEGT. This sequence originates from a man aged 45-60 years in good health. The chain recombines TRBV6-1 with TRBJ2-5; 9 bases match TRBD1. The sample was naive T cells sorted from blood. The CDR3 loop reads CASSNSYRGRRGTQYF. Here the CDR3 DNA reads TGTGCCAGCAGTAATTCCTACAGGGGGCGCCGAGGGACCCAGTACTTC.